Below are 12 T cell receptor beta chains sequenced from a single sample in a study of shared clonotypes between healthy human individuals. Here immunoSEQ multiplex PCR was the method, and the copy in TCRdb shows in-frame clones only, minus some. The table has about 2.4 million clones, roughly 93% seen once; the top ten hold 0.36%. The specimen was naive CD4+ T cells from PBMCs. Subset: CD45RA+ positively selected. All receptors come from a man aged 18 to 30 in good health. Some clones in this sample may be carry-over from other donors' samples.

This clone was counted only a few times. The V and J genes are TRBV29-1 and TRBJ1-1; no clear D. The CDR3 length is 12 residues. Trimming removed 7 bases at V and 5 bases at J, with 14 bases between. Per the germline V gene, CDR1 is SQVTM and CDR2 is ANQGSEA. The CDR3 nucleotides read TGCAGCGCGGACGCTGGGCTGACTGAAGCTTTCTTT. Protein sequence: CSADAGLTEAFF.

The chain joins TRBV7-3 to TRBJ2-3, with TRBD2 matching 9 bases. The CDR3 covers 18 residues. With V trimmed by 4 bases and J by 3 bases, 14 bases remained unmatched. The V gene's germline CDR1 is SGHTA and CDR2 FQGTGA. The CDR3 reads CASSSRPFGLAKTDTQYF. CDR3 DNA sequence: TGTGCCAGCAGCTCCCGACCCTTCGGACTAGCGAAGACAGATACGCAGTATTTT.

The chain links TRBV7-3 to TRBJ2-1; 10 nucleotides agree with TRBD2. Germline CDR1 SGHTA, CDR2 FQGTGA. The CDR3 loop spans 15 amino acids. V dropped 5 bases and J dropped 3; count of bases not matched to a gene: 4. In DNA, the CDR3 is TGTGCCAGCAGCCAGGGACTAGCGCGCTACAATGAGCAGTTCTTC. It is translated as CASSQGLARYNEQFF.

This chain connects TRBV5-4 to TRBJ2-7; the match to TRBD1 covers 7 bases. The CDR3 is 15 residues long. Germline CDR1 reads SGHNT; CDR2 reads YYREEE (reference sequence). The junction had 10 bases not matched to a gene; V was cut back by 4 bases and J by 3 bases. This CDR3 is CASSSIQGPGYEQYF. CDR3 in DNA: TGTGCCAGCAGCAGTATACAGGGGCCAGGCTACGAGCAGTACTTC.

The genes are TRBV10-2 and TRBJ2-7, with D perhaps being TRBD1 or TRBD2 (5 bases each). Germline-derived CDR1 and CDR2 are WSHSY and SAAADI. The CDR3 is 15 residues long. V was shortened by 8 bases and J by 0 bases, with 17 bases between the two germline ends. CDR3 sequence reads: CASLDRDPSSYEQYF. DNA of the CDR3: TGCGCCAGCCTAGACCGGGACCCAAGCTCCTACGAGCAGTACTTC.

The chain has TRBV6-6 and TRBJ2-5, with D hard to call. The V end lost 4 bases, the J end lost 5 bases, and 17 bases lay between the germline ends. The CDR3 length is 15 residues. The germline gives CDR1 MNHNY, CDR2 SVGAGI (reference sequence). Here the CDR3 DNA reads TGTGCCAGCAGTTCCCAGGATTTCGGTGGGGAGACCCAGTACTTC. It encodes CASSSQDFGGETQYF.

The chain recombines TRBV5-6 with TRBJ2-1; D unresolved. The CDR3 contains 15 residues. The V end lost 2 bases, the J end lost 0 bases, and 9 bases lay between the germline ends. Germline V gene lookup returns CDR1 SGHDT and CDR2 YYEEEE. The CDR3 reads CASSFITDSYNEQFF. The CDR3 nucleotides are TGTGCCAGCAGCTTTATTACAGACTCCTACAATGAGCAGTTCTTC.

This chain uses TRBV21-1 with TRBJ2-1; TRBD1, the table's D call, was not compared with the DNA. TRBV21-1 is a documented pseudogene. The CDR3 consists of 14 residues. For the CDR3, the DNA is TGTGCCAGCAGCCCCCGGACAGTTAACAATGAGCAGTTCTTC. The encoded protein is CASSPRTVNNEQFF.

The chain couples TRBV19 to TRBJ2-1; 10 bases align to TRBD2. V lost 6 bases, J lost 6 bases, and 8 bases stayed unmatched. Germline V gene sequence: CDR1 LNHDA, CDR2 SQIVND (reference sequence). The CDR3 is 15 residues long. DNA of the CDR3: TGTGCCAGTAGAAAAGCTTGGACTAGCGGCAATGAGCAGTTCTTC. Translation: CASRKAWTSGNEQFF. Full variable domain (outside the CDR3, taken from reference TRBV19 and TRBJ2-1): DGGITQSPKYLFRKEGQNVTLSCEQNLNHDAMYWYRQDPGQGLRLIYYSQIVNDFQKGDIAEGYSVSREKKESFPLTVTSAQKNPTAFYLCASRKAWTSGNEQFFGPGTRLTVL.

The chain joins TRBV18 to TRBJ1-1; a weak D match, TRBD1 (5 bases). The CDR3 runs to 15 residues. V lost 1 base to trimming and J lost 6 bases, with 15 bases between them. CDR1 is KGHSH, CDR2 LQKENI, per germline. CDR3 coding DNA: TGTGCCAGCTCACCACGCGGCCAGGGAGGGTCTGAAGCTTTCTTT. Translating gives CASSPRGQGGSEAFF.

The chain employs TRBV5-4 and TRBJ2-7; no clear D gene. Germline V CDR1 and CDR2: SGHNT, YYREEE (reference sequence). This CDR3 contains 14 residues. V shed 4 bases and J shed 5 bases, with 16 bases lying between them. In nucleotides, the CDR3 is TGTGCCAGCAGCAAGCTTAGTGGTCCCCACGAGCAGTACTTC. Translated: CASSKLSGPHEQYF. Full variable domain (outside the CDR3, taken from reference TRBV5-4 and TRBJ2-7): ETGVTQSPTHLIKTRGQQVTLRCSSQSGHNTVSWYQQALGQGPQFIFQYYREEENGRGNFPPRFSGLQFPNYSSELNVNALELDDSALYLCASSKLSGPHEQYFGPGTRLTVT.

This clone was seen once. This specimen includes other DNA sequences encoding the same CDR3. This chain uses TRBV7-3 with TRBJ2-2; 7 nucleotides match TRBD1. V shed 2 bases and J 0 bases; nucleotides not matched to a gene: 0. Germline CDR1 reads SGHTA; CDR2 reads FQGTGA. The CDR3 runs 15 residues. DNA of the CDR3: TGTGCCAGCAGCTTACAGGGGGCGAACACCGGGGAGCTGTTTTTT. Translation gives CASSLQGANTGELFF. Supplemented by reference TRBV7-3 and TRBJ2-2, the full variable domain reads GAGVSQTPSNKVTEKGKYVELRCDPISGHTALYWYRQSLGQGPEFLIYFQGTGAADDSGLPNDRFFAVRPEGSVSTLKIQRTERGDSAVYLCASSLQGANTGELFFGEGSRLTVL.